The present entry profiles one T cell receptor (beta chain) with its context. Its antigen remains undetermined. No base quality values were provided; no much bigger clone lies one nucleotide off. This record comes from a study of blood T cell repertoires in COVID-19 (dated by TCRdb to about 2020). Regarding the research as a whole: Samples from collaborators originated in the United States, Italy and Spain and spanned both the acute and convalescent phases of COVID-19. The samples were drawn from the first 160 participants of the ongoing ImmuneRACE study and from some 1,300 subjects provided by 6 global collaborators. Where available, HLA class I and class II types were obtained from metadata supplied by the sample provider rather than from assay-based typing. The repertoires were made available in a free public database intended to serve as a resource for research on the immune response to SARS-CoV-2. The sample metadata nearly always contained a de-identified subject ID, COVID-19 status, age in years and sex. The material from the prospective study consisted of cDNA or gDNA derived from T cells, B-cell-depleted T cells, or PBMCs. The dataset comprised deeply sampled blood TCRbeta repertoires from subjects exposed to, actively infected with, or recovered from COVID-19. Study-wide findings and limitations: The quantity of clinical and demographic metadata differed by source and by participant and was supplied without curation.

The collaborating institutions used their own protocols to collect whole blood in K2EDTA tubes. For TCRbeta analysis, collaborators shipped samples as frozen whole blood, isolated PBMCs, or DNA extracted from either of those sample types. TCRbeta CDR3 regions were amplified from genomic DNA using the immunoSEQ Assay, a bias-controlled multiplex PCR. The original methods were these. Within the assay, amplification of reference gene primers was used to estimate how many nucleated cells each sample contained. To quantify the absolute abundance of each unique TCRbeta CDR3 rearrangement, sequence reads were collapsed and filtered. For each sample, productive Simpson clonality was calculated by taking the square root of Simpson's diversity index across productive rearrangements. TCRdb stores this immuneACCESS table with in-frame sequences only. Part of the clones is absent; in the studies checked, under half of the shortfall reflects unresolved V genes, and no reason is known for the rest. D and trimming were read from the DNA, whereas the V and J calls and clone size are those reported in that table. The sample yields roughly 140,000 clones; around 78% were counted once. The ten largest clonotypes hold around 2.1% of the sample.

From the cysteine up to the phenylalanine, the CDR3 has a length of 14 residues. The kept DNA is CDR3 alone, 42 bases in frame from the first base. V is pared back by 7 bases and J by 5 bases, with 12 bases lying between the germline termini. The germline V gene provides CDR1 MNHEY and CDR2 SVGAGI. The clonotype was recovered from a woman in her sixties or seventies with acute or convalescent COVID-19. In this chain, TRBV6-5 is recombined with TRBJ1-6; possibly the D gene is TRBD1, per 6 matching bases. The sequencing sample was made of peripheral blood. CDR3 reads: CASTPGQNNSPLHF. The bases read TGTGCCAGCACTCCGGGACAAAATAATTCACCCCTCCACTTT.